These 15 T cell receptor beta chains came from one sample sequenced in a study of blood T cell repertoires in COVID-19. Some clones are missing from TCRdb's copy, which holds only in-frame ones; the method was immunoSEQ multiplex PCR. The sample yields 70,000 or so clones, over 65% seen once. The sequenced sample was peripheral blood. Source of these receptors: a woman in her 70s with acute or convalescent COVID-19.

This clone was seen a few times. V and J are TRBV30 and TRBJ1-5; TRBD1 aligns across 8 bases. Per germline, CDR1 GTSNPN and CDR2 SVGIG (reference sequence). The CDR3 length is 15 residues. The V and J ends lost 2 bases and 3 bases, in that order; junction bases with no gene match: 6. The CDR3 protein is CAWSQTGAFNQPQHF. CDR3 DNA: TGTGCCTGGAGTCAGACAGGGGCTTTCAATCAGCCCCAGCATTTT.

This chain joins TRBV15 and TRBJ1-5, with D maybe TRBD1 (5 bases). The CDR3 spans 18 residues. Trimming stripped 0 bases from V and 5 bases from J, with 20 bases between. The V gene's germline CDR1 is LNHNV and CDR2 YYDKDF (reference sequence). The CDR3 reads CATSRDFIVGQGDQPQHF. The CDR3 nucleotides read TGTGCCACCAGCAGAGATTTTATCGTTGGGCAGGGCGATCAGCCCCAGCATTTT. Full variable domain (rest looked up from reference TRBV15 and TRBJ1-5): DAMVIQNPRYQVTQFGKPVTLSCSQTLNHNVMYWYQQKSSQAPKLLFHYYDKDFNNEADTPDNFQSRRPNTSFCFLDIRSPGLGDTAMYLCATSRDFIVGQGDQPQHFGDGTRLSIL.

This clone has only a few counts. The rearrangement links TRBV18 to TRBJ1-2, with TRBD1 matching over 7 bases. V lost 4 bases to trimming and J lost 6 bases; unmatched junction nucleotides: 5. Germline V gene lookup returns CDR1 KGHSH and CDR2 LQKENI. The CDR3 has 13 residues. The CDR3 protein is CASSRDRSDGYTF. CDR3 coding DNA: TGTGCCAGCTCACGGGACAGATCAGATGGCTACACCTTC.

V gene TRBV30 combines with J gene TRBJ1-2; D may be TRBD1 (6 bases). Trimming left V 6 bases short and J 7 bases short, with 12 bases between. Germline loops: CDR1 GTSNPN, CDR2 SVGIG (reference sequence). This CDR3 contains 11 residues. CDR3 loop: CACRARGGYTF. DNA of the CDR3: TGTGCCTGCCGGGCCAGGGGTGGCTACACCTTC.

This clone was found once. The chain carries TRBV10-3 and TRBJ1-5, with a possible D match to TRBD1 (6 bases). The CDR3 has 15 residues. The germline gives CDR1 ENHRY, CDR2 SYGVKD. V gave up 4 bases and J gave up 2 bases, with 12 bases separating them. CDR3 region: CAISVEGGGNQPQHF. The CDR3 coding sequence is TGTGCCATCAGTGTAGAGGGGGGGGGCAATCAGCCCCAGCATTTT.

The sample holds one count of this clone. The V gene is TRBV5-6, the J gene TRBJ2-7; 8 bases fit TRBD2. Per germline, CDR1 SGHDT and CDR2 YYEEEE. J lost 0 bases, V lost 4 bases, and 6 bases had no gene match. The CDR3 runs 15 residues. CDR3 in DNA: TGTGCCAGCAGCCCCAGCGGGAGCGCCTCCTACGAGCAGTACTTC. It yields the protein CASSPSGSASYEQYF.

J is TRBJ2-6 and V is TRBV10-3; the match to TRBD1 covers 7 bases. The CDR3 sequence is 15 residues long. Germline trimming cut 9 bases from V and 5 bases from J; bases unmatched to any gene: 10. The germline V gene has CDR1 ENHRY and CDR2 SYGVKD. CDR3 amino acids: CAIKQQGSRANVLTF. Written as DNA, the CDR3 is TGTGCCATTAAACAACAGGGGAGCAGGGCCAACGTCCTGACTTTC.

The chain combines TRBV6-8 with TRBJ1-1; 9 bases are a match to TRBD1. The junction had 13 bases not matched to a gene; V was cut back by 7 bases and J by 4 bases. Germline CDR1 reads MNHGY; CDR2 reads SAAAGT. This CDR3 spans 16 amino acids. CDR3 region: CASNLLPGQGGTEAFF. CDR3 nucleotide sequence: TGTGCCAGCAACCTACTCCCGGGACAGGGAGGCACTGAAGCTTTCTTT.

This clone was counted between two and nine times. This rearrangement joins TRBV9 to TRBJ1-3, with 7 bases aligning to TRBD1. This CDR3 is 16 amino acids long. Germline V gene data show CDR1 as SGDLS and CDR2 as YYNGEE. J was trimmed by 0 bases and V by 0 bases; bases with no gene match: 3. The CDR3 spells CASSVGDRDSGNTIYF. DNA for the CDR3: TGTGCCAGCAGCGTAGGGGACAGAGACTCTGGAAACACCATATATTTT.

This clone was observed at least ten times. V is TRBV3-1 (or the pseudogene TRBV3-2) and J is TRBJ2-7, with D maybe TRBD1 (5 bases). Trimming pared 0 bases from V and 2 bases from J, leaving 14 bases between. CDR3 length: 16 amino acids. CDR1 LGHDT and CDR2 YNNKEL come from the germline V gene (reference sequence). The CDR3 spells CASSQDITGQTYEQYF. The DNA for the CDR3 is TGTGCCAGCAGCCAAGATATAACAGGACAAACCTACGAGCAGTACTTC.

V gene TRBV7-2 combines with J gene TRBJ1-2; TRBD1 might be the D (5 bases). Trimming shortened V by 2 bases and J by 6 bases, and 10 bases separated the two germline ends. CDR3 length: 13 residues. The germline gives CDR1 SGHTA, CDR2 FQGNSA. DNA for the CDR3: TGTGCCAGCAGCTTACGGTGGGGGGATGGCTACACCTTC. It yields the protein CASSLRWGDGYTF.

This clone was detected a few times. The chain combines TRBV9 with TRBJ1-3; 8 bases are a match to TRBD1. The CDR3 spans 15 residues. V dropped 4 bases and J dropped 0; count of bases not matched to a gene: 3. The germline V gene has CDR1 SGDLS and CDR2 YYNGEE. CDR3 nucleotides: TGTGCCAGCAGCCCAGGGGGCCTCTCTGGAAACACCATATATTTT. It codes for CASSPGGLSGNTIYF.

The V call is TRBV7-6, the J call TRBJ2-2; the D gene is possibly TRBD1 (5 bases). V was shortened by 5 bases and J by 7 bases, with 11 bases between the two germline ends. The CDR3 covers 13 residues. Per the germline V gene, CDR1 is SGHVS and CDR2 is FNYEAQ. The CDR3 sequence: CASSPRVGGELFF. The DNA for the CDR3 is TGTGCCAGCAGCCCCAGGGTTGGCGGGGAGCTGTTTTTT.

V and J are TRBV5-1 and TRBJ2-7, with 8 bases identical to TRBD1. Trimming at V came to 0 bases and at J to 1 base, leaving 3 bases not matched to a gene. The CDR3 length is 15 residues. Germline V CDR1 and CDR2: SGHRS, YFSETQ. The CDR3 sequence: CASSLAGQASYEQYF. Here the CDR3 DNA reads TGCGCCAGCAGCTTGGCGGGACAGGCGTCCTACGAGCAGTACTTC.

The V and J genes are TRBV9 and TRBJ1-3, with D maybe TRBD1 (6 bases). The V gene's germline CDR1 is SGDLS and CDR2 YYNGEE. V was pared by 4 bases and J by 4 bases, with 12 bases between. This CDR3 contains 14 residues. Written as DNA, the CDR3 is TGTGCCAGCAGCCCAGGGGCGGTAGGAAACACCATATATTTT. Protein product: CASSPGAVGNTIYF.